The clone carrying this T cell receptor (beta chain) showed up many times. The sample comes from a study of human T cells and chemical hapten exposure. Study-level background: TCR yields per sample varied, mainly owing to small pooled library volume differences.

TCRdb itself ran the RACE reads through MiXCR, one entry per CDR3 protein. The sample contains about 110,000 distinct CDR3 sequences, about 12% of which appear only once. The sample's time point: pre-sensitization, week 0. Indicated treatment: therapeutic diphenylcyclopropenone sensitization with weekly scalp DPC. This CDR3 comprises 16 residues. Losses at the gene ends were 6 bases for V and 0 bases for J; bases not matched to a gene: 8. Germline V gene lookup returns CDR1 MNHEY and CDR2 SVGAGI. The TCR comes from a woman aged 45-65 years with alopecia areata. Some clones in this sample may be carry-over from other donors' samples. Sequenced here: whole blood, sampled in connection with sensitization to the hapten diphenylcyclopropenone (DPC). The rearrangement joins TRBV6-5 to TRBJ2-1; 7 bases are a match to TRBD1. The CDR3 DNA sequence: TGTGCCAGCAGCAGAAAAGGGGGCGGCTCCTACAATGAGCAGTTCTTC. This encodes CASSRKGGGSYNEQFF.